These 20 T cell receptor beta chains share one sample of origin, sequenced in a study of blood T cell repertoires in COVID-19. TCRdb keeps only in-frame clones here, not all; method: immunoSEQ multiplex PCR. The sample lists a few hundred thousand clones; around 82% were seen once. Source material: peripheral blood. All receptors derive from a human donor in a cohort sampled during active COVID-19.

The CDR3 sequence: CASSSQQTSTDTQYF. The CDR3 DNA is TGTGCCAGTAGTTCCCAACAGACCTCCACAGATACGCAGTATTTT. V and J are TRBV19 and TRBJ2-3, with D hard to call. The CDR3 extends over 15 amino acids. V was cut by 5 bases and J by 2 bases, with 14 bases left in between. Looked up from germline, CDR1 is LNHDA and CDR2 is SQIVND (reference sequence).

This chain links TRBV28 with TRBJ1-6; TRBD1 is a possible D gene (6 bases). Trimming left V 6 bases short and J 8 bases short, with 14 bases between. This CDR3 has 14 residues. Germline values: CDR1 MDHEN, CDR2 SYDVKM. CDR3 loop: CASSRRGRDSPLHF. CDR3 DNA: TGTGCCAGCAGCCGCAGGGGTCGGGATTCACCCCTCCACTTT.

This clone has more than one count but fewer than ten. The chain couples TRBV29-1 to TRBJ1-1, with D possibly matching TRBD1 (5 bases). Trimming cost V 2 bases and J 1 base, with 14 bases left between them. The CDR3 is made up of 15 amino acids. Germline V gene lookup returns CDR1 SQVTM and CDR2 ANQGSEA. The CDR3, as DNA: TGCAGCGTTGAATGGACAAGAAACGAGAACACTGAAGCTTTCTTT. Amino acid sequence: CSVEWTRNENTEAFF.

The CDR3 region has the DNA TGTGCCAGCAGTGTACTATCCCAGGGGTACACAGATACGCAGTATTTT. It yields the protein CASSVLSQGYTDTQYF. This chain connects TRBV6-1 to TRBJ2-3, with TRBD1 as a possible D gene (6 bases). The germline V gene encodes CDR1 MNHNS and CDR2 SASEGT. V dropped 4 bases and J dropped 2 bases, with 16 bases sitting between them. This CDR3 comprises 16 residues.

This clone was counted ten times or more. This chain uses TRBV5-6 with TRBJ1-2, with 8 positions matching TRBD1. The J segment lost 0 bases and the V segment lost 4 bases, leaving 2 bases of the junction unmatched. This CDR3 is built from 14 residues. CDR1 SGHDT and CDR2 YYEEEE come from the germline V gene. CDR3 region: CASSLDRANYGYTF. Here the CDR3 DNA reads TGTGCCAGCAGCCTGGACAGGGCTAACTATGGCTACACCTTC.

The chain uses TRBV5-1 and TRBJ2-6, with no clear D. CDR1 and CDR2 (germline): SGHRS, YFSETQ. Trimming shortened V by 6 bases and J by 1 base, and 5 bases separated the two germline ends. CDR3 length equals 13 residues. As DNA, the CDR3 is TGCGCCAGCAAGAGTTCTGGGGCCAACGTCCTGACTTTC. This sequence encodes CASKSSGANVLTF.

The chain links TRBV2 to TRBJ2-2, with TRBD2 matching 9 bases. V lost 4 bases to trimming and J lost 1 base; unmatched junction nucleotides: 7. This CDR3 region has 17 residues. Germline CDR1 SNHLY, CDR2 FYNNEI. The CDR3 region has the DNA TGTGCCAGCAGTGTCTCAAGGACTAGCGAGAACACCGGGGAGCTGTTTTTT. Its translation: CASSVSRTSENTGELFF.

The chain joins TRBV27 to TRBJ2-7; D not resolved. This CDR3 is 13 amino acids long. Germline V lookup: CDR1 MNHEY, CDR2 SMNVEV (reference sequence). The V gene lost 8 bases and the J gene lost 0 bases, with 11 bases spanning the gap. This CDR3 reads CASHSRSSYEQYF. CDR3 DNA sequence: TGTGCCAGCCATTCGAGGAGCTCCTACGAGCAGTACTTC.

The V gene is TRBV7-9, the J gene TRBJ2-7; 12 bases agree with TRBD1. The germline V gene encodes CDR1 SEHNR and CDR2 FQNEAQ (reference sequence). J lost 2 bases, V lost 5 bases, and 16 bases had no gene match. The CDR3 is made up of 19 amino acids. The CDR3 DNA reads as TGTGCCAGCAGCGGGACAGGGGGCCGTTCGTCGCCAGGGACCTACGAGCAGTACTTC. It encodes CASSGTGGRSSPGTYEQYF.

This clone was detected only a few times. The chain links TRBV7-9 to TRBJ1-5; D is unresolved. V lost 5 bases, J lost 5 bases, and 10 bases lay in between. Germline V gives CDR1 SEHNR, CDR2 FQNEAQ (reference sequence). This CDR3 contains 13 residues. CDR3 residues: CASSRGADQPQHF. DNA of the CDR3: TGTGCCAGCAGCCGAGGAGCCGATCAGCCCCAGCATTTT.

This clone appeared once. This chain connects TRBV6-2 or TRBV6-3 to TRBJ2-3; TRBD2 aligns across 7 bases. Germline V gene lookup returns CDR1 MNHEY and CDR2 SVGEGT. V trimming: 5 bases; J trimming: 10 bases; junction bases outside the gene matches: 6. This CDR3 contains 12 residues. As DNA, the CDR3 is TGTGCCAGCAGTAAGAGCGGGGTAGCGCAGTATTTT. Translation gives CASSKSGVAQYF.

The CDR3 DNA follows: TGTGCCAGCAGCCCCCAGCTTGGAGGGATCGGTAATTCACCCCTCCACTTT. This gives the protein CASSPQLGGIGNSPLHF. The V call is TRBV9, the J call TRBJ1-6; the D is unclear. Trimming cost V 4 bases and J 6 bases, with 20 bases left between them. Germline assignment: CDR1 SGDLS and CDR2 YYNGEE. The CDR3 is 17 amino acids.

The chain has TRBV7-2 and TRBJ1-6; a weak D match, TRBD1 (5 bases). The CDR3 loop spans 17 amino acids. Per the germline V gene, CDR1 is SGHTA and CDR2 is FQGNSA. Trimming took off 3 bases at V and 6 bases at J, with 18 bases between the two ends. The CDR3 protein is CASSLGSAGTANSPLHF. In DNA, the CDR3 is TGTGCCAGCAGCTTGGGATCCGCCGGGACTGCTAATTCACCCCTCCACTTT. The entire variable domain, with the rest obtained from reference TRBV7-2 and TRBJ1-6, is as follows: GAGVSQSPSNKVTEKGKDVELRCDPISGHTALYWYRQSLGQGLEFLIYFQGNSAPDKSGLPSDRFSAERTGGSVSTLTIQRTQQEDSAVYLCASSLGSAGTANSPLHFGNGTRLTVT.

This clone was seen a few times. V and J are TRBV14 and TRBJ2-3; 9 bases are a match to TRBD2. Germline V gene sequence: CDR1 SGHDN, CDR2 FVKESK. This CDR3 region has 16 residues. V lost 7 bases and J lost 2; bases outside the gene matches: 10. CDR3 DNA: TGTGCCAGCACCACCGCGGGGGGGCGATCCACAGATACGCAGTATTTT. Translation: CASTTAGGRSTDTQYF.

The chain combines TRBV27 with TRBJ1-1, with D possibly matching TRBD1 (5 bases). This CDR3 comprises 12 residues. Germline-derived CDR1 and CDR2 are MNHEY and SMNVEV (reference sequence). V lost 5 bases, J lost 5 bases, and 9 bases lay in between. The CDR3 loop is CASSTGGTEAFF. CDR3 sequence (DNA): TGTGCCAGCAGTACCGGGGGGACTGAAGCTTTCTTT.

This clone was detected ten times or more. The chain has TRBV27 and TRBJ2-7, with D perhaps matching TRBD1 (6 bases). The CDR3 has 13 residues. V was cut by 3 bases and J by 4 bases, with 10 bases left in between. Per germline, CDR1 MNHEY and CDR2 SMNVEV (reference sequence). This CDR3 reads CASSFLTGYEQYF. In nucleotides, the CDR3 is TGTGCCAGCAGTTTTTTAACAGGGTACGAGCAGTACTTC.

V gene TRBV5-1 combines with J gene TRBJ2-7; 11 bases align to TRBD2. With V trimmed by 0 bases and J by 4 bases, 6 bases remained unmatched. The CDR3 has 16 residues. CDR1 and CDR2 (germline): SGHRS, YFSETQ. CDR3 sequence reads: CASSLALASGRYEQYF. Here the CDR3 DNA reads TGCGCCAGCAGCTTGGCCTTGGCTAGCGGGAGGTACGAGCAGTACTTC.

The rearrangement uses TRBV5-5 and TRBJ2-3, with 8 bases that match TRBD2. Germline V lookup: CDR1 SGHKS, CDR2 YYEKEE (reference sequence). Unmatched junction bases numbered 13, after V lost 4 bases and J lost 0 bases. The CDR3 is 18 residues long. The CDR3 is CASSGEALAASSTDTQYF. Written as DNA, the CDR3 is TGTGCCAGCAGCGGAGAAGCACTAGCGGCGTCTAGCACAGATACGCAGTATTTT.

The V and J genes are TRBV6-5 and TRBJ1-1; 9 bases line up with TRBD1. V shed 6 bases and J 3 bases; nucleotides not matched to a gene: 5. Germline CDR1 reads MNHEY; CDR2 reads SVGAGI. The CDR3 runs 14 residues. The DNA of the CDR3 is TGTGCCAGCAGGGGATGGACAGGGGACACTGAAGCTTTCTTT. Its protein is CASRGWTGDTEAFF.

This chain joins TRBV4-1 and TRBJ2-1; 7 positions agree with TRBD2. J was trimmed by 6 bases and V by 0 bases; bases with no gene match: 2. Germline CDR1 reads MGHRA; CDR2 reads YSYEKL. The CDR3 spans 14 residues. As DNA, the CDR3 is TGCGCCAGCAGCCAAGATCCGGGGGGCAATGAGCAGTTCTTC. Translated: CASSQDPGGNEQFF.